This TCR beta chain was retrieved from a study of blood T cells in healthy people across ages. General observations from the study: Any conclusive comparison of naive versus antigen-experienced cells was prevented by using unsorted PBMCs.

Primers used in a second PCR of roughly 7 to 12 cycles were a sample-barcoded 5' primer and a J-beta primer mix. TCRdb reanalysed the 5' RACE reads using MiXCR and keeps one entry per CDR3 protein. The data show 1,800,000 or so distinct CDR3 sequences, with about two fifths seen just once and 23% held by the top ten. As to this clonotype: Its matching antigen is unknown.

Every donor contributed around 10 milliliters of peripheral blood by blood draw. This clonotype was obtained from a human donor in good health. Sequencing was performed on blood.

The CDR3 DNA sequence: TGCGCCAGCAGCTTTATGTCTGGGAACACCGGGGAGCTGTTTTTT. As protein: CASSFMSGNTGELFF. V gene TRBV5-1 combines with J gene TRBJ2-2; unclear D gene. The ends were cut back, 2 bases at V and 1 base at J, with 9 bases in the middle. Germline CDR1 is SGHRS and CDR2 is YFSETQ. This CDR3 is 15 amino acids long.